These 27 T cell receptor beta chains were sequenced from one sample in a study of human thymus T cells. Repertoires were generated with immunoSEQ multiplex PCR, while TCRdb's copy carries only in-frame clones and drops some. This sample has roughly 120,000 clones; over 85% occur once, and the top ten carry around 0.024%. The study used thymus tissue resected during corrective heart surgery. Sequencing was carried out using thymus tissue. The receptor set was obtained from a boy under three years old with a congenital heart defect but otherwise immunologically healthy.

This chain joins TRBV9 and TRBJ2-5; 14 positions match TRBD2. CDR1 is SGDLS, CDR2 YYNGEE, per germline. This CDR3 has 18 amino acids. Trimming at V came to 1 base and at J to 5 bases, leaving 10 bases not matched to a gene. As DNA, the CDR3 is TGTGCCAGCAGCGTATCACAGGGACTAGCGGGGGAGATGGAGACCCAGTACTTC. Translated: CASSVSQGLAGEMETQYF.

The chain joins TRBV11-2 to TRBJ2-1, with 14 bases identical to TRBD2. This CDR3 comprises 15 residues. Trimming at V came to 5 bases and at J to 10 bases, leaving 7 bases not matched to a gene. The germline gives CDR1 SGHAT, CDR2 FQNNGV. This CDR3 is CASSPGTSGGGEQFF. As DNA, the CDR3 is TGTGCCAGCAGCCCTGGGACTAGCGGGGGCGGAGAGCAGTTCTTC.

This chain uses TRBV15 with TRBJ1-1; 7 nucleotides align to TRBD1. Germline V gene lookup returns CDR1 LNHNV and CDR2 YYDKDF (reference sequence). The trim removed 1 base at V and 0 bases at J, leaving 8 bases unmatched. The CDR3 runs to 17 residues. The CDR3 DNA reads TGTGCCACCAGCAGAGGGCAGGGGGATCCCCTGAACACTGAAGCTTTCTTT. It translates to CATSRGQGDPLNTEAFF.

The chain has TRBV5-4 and TRBJ2-1, with D perhaps being TRBD1 or TRBD2 (5 bases each). V lost 4 bases to trimming and J lost 9 bases, with 11 bases between them. Germline CDR1 is SGHNT and CDR2 is YYREEE (reference sequence). This CDR3 comprises 12 residues. The DNA of the CDR3 is TGTGCCAGCAGCGGGACGGTCGGTGAGCAGTTCTTC. Its translation: CASSGTVGEQFF.

The V call is TRBV4-3, the J call TRBJ1-2, with D uncertain. Trimming shortened V by 1 base and J by 8 bases, and 17 bases separated the two germline ends. The CDR3 sequence is 15 residues long. From germline, CDR1 is LGHNA and CDR2 YSLEER. Here the CDR3 reads CASSQGGLLDGGYTF. CDR3 in DNA: TGCGCCAGCAGCCAAGGTGGCCTGCTGGATGGAGGCTACACCTTC.

The gene calls are TRBV5-8 and TRBJ1-2, with D perhaps matching TRBD1 (6 bases). This CDR3 region has 14 residues. The V and J ends lost 5 bases and 0 bases respectively, with 11 bases between them. Germline CDR1 and CDR2: SGHTS and YDEGEE. The CDR3 DNA reads as TGTGCCAGCAGACAGGGAGACGCTAACTATGGCTACACCTTC. Residues: CASRQGDANYGYTF.

V usage is TRBV5-8 and J usage is TRBJ2-5, with D uncertain. The V gene lost 4 bases and the J gene lost 6 bases, with 16 bases spanning the gap. CDR1 is SGHTS and CDR2 is YDEGEE in the germline V gene. The CDR3 spans 14 residues. The CDR3 protein is CASSPSGLGQTQYF. Written as DNA, the CDR3 is TGTGCCAGCAGCCCGTCTGGGCTAGGACAGACCCAGTACTTC.

This sequence joins TRBV6-1 and TRBJ2-5, with 7 nucleotides matching TRBD1. Germline V lookup: CDR1 MNHNS, CDR2 SASEGT. J lost 2 bases, V lost 7 bases, and 10 bases had no gene match. This CDR3 comprises 15 residues. The chain's CDR3 is CASTSKGQVQETQYF. DNA for the CDR3: TGTGCCAGCACTTCTAAAGGACAGGTTCAAGAGACCCAGTACTTC.

V is TRBV11-2 and J is TRBJ2-7, with TRBD2 matching over 11 bases. The germline gives CDR1 SGHAT, CDR2 FQNNGV. The length of the CDR3 is 16 residues. Losses at the gene ends were 5 bases for V and 2 bases for J; bases not matched to a gene: 8. The CDR3, as DNA: TGTGCCAGCAGCAAAACCGGGACTAGCGGACCCTACGAGCAGTACTTC. Amino acids: CASSKTGTSGPYEQYF.

The chain is built from TRBV7-2 and TRBJ1-1; unclear D gene. Trimming took off 2 bases at V and 11 bases at J, with 12 bases between the two ends. CDR1 is SGHTA, CDR2 FQGNSA, per germline. The CDR3 is 12 residues long. CDR3 loop: CASSLRAERAFF. The CDR3 region has the DNA TGTGCCAGCAGCTTACGGGCCGAGCGGGCTTTCTTT.

The chain combines TRBV12-5 with TRBJ2-3; no clear D. Germline CDR1 and CDR2: LGHNT and FRNRAP. V was trimmed by 5 bases and J by 1 base, leaving 19 bases between them. The CDR3 is made up of 17 amino acids. The CDR3 bases are TGTGCTAGTGGTCCCTCAGGCCCTGCCGAGGGCACAGATACGCAGTATTTT. It codes for CASGPSGPAEGTDTQYF.

The chain joins TRBV20-1 to TRBJ2-7; D is perhaps TRBD2 (5 bases). Looked up from germline, CDR1 is DFQATT and CDR2 is SNEGSKA (reference sequence). This CDR3 spans 11 amino acids. This CDR3 reads CSGVQLDEQYF. CDR3 nucleotides: TGCAGCGGGGTGCAATTGGACGAGCAGTACTTC.

J is TRBJ2-3 and V is TRBV28; D ambiguous. This CDR3 spans 14 amino acids. With 7 bases removed from V and 6 bases from J, the gap between germline ends came to 17 bases. Germline lookup yields CDR1 MDHEN and CDR2 SYDVKM. The CDR3 bases are TGTGCCAGCACCCATGAGACACCCAGGGATACGCAGTATTTT. Translation gives CASTHETPRDTQYF.

This rearrangement joins TRBV12-5 to TRBJ1-1, with 9 bases lining up with TRBD1. This CDR3 spans 17 amino acids. Germline CDR1 and CDR2: LGHNT and FRNRAP. The V segment lost 2 bases and the J segment 4 bases; nucleotides outside the gene matches: 11. The CDR3 sequence is CASGLPRDRVIFTEAFF. CDR3 DNA sequence: TGTGCTAGTGGTTTGCCAAGGGACAGGGTAATCTTCACTGAAGCTTTCTTT.

The chain employs TRBV5-1 and TRBJ2-2; a weak D match, TRBD2 (5 bases). Germline loops: CDR1 SGHRS, CDR2 YFSETQ. The ends were cut back, 4 bases at V and 4 bases at J, with 23 bases in the middle. The CDR3 runs 18 residues. The CDR3 region is CASSQTYGQAAGTGELFF. CDR3 sequence (DNA): TGCGCCAGCAGCCAGACGTACGGGCAAGCCGCGGGCACCGGGGAGCTGTTTTTT.

V and J are TRBV19 and TRBJ1-1, with D uncertain. The V end was cut by 3 bases, the J end by 4 bases, with 9 bases between. This CDR3 has 13 residues. Germline-derived CDR1 and CDR2 are LNHDA and SQIVND (reference sequence). CDR3 bases: TGTGCCAGTAGTATTCCCCAGTTCACTGAAGCTTTCTTT. It translates to CASSIPQFTEAFF.

The V call is TRBV15, the J call TRBJ2-3; D uncertain. Germline V gives CDR1 LNHNV, CDR2 YYDKDF (reference sequence). The ends were cut back, 1 base at V and 4 bases at J, with 21 bases in the middle. This CDR3 spans 18 amino acids. Here the CDR3 DNA reads TGTGCCACCAGCAGAGTGGGTCGGACCTCTAAAGCCCCAGATACGCAGTATTTT. This translates into CATSRVGRTSKAPDTQYF.

The DNA of the CDR3 is TGTGCCAGCAGCCCCTACGGGACAGGTCGGGCCCTCCACTTT. Translation: CASSPYGTGRALHF. The genes are TRBV5-5 and TRBJ1-6, with 8 positions matching TRBD1. CDR3 size: 14 residues. Losses at the gene ends were 4 bases for V and 14 bases for J; bases not matched to a gene: 11. CDR1 is SGHKS, CDR2 YYEKEE, per germline (reference sequence).

This chain connects TRBV19 to TRBJ1-5; the D gene is possibly TRBD1 (6 bases). Trimming removed 4 bases from V and 2 bases from J, with 18 bases in between. The CDR3 runs to 17 residues. CDR1 is LNHDA, CDR2 SQIVND, per germline (reference sequence). The CDR3: CASSTKLQGHGNQPQHF. In nucleotides, the CDR3 is TGTGCCAGTAGTACCAAACTACAGGGTCATGGCAATCAGCCCCAGCATTTT.

The V call is TRBV6-1, the J call TRBJ2-7; D not resolved. The germline gives CDR1 MNHNS, CDR2 SASEGT. This CDR3 region has 13 residues. Deletions cut 6 bases from V and 2 bases from J, with 11 bases between. CDR3: CASRAVKPYEQYF. CDR3 sequence (DNA): TGTGCCAGCAGGGCAGTTAAACCCTACGAGCAGTACTTC.

The chain recombines TRBV5-1 with TRBJ2-7; the match to TRBD1 covers 7 bases. This CDR3 region has 15 residues. Trimming took 2 bases from V and 0 from J; bases not matched to a gene: 5. CDR1 is SGHRS and CDR2 is YFSETQ in the germline V gene. The CDR3 spells CASSFRQGPSYEQYF. CDR3 nucleotide sequence: TGCGCCAGCAGCTTCAGACAGGGACCCTCCTACGAGCAGTACTTC. The variable domain in full, completed from reference TRBV5-1 and TRBJ2-7, reads KAGVTQTPRYLIKTRGQQVTLSCSPISGHRSVSWYQQTPGQGLQFLFEYFSETQRNKGNFPGRFSGRQFSNSRSEMNVSTLELGDSALYLCASSFRQGPSYEQYFGPGTRLTVT.

The chain is built from TRBV4-2 and TRBJ2-7; TRBD2 matches at 7 bases. The CDR3 runs to 15 residues. Germline V gene sequence: CDR1 LGHNA, CDR2 YNFKEQ. J lost 3 bases, V lost 0 bases, and 5 bases had no gene match. CDR3 nucleotide sequence: TGTGCCAGCAGCCAAGACCCGGGACTAAACTACGAGCAGTACTTC. Encoded protein: CASSQDPGLNYEQYF.

The genes are TRBV7-2 and TRBJ2-7; TRBD1 agrees at 8 bases. V shed 1 base and J 5 bases; nucleotides not matched to a gene: 7. This CDR3 has 15 amino acids. The germline V gene encodes CDR1 SGHTA and CDR2 FQGNSA. The CDR3 region is CASSLETGGGNEQYF. The CDR3 region has the DNA TGTGCCAGCAGCTTAGAAACAGGGGGAGGAAACGAGCAGTACTTC. Looking up the rest from reference TRBV7-2 and TRBJ2-7 gives the full variable domain: GAGVSQSPSNKVTEKGKDVELRCDPISGHTALYWYRQSLGQGLEFLIYFQGNSAPDKSGLPSDRFSAERTGGSVSTLTIQRTQQEDSAVYLCASSLETGGGNEQYFGPGTRLTVT.

CDR3 DNA sequence: TGTGCCAGCAGTTTTCCGGACACACCCTACGAGCAGTACTTC. Protein: CASSFPDTPYEQYF. The chain recombines TRBV28 with TRBJ2-7, with D maybe TRBD1 (5 bases). CDR3 length equals 14 residues. The germline gives CDR1 MDHEN, CDR2 SYDVKM. Trimming shortened V by 3 bases and J by 2 bases, and 11 bases separated the two germline ends.

This clone showed up just once. The chain is built from TRBV6-1 and TRBJ1-2; 9 bases map to TRBD1. The CDR3 has 16 residues. Germline loops: CDR1 MNHNS, CDR2 SASEGT. The J segment lost 3 bases and the V segment lost 4 bases, leaving 9 bases of the junction unmatched. This CDR3 is CASSGTETGGYYGYTF. CDR3 DNA: TGTGCCAGCAGTGGGACGGAGACAGGGGGTTACTATGGCTACACCTTC.

This sequence joins TRBV27 and TRBJ1-2; D gene uncertain. The V gene's germline CDR1 is MNHEY and CDR2 SMNVEV (reference sequence). With 3 bases removed from V and 3 bases from J, the gap between germline ends came to 17 bases. CDR3 size: 16 residues. CDR3 loop: CASSLKRREFDYGYTF. The CDR3 DNA follows: TGTGCCAGCAGTTTGAAGCGGAGGGAGTTCGACTATGGCTACACCTTC.

This clone has a single count. The chain uses TRBV7-2 and TRBJ2-7; 10 nucleotides align to TRBD2. CDR3 size: 15 residues. Germline CDR1 reads SGHTA; CDR2 reads FQGNSA. V dropped 3 bases and J dropped 4; count of bases not matched to a gene: 6. CDR3 sequence: CASSFSAGGVYEQYF. The CDR3 nucleotides read TGTGCCAGCAGCTTTTCAGCGGGGGGGGTATACGAGCAGTACTTC. Using reference TRBV7-2 and TRBJ2-7 for the parts outside the CDR3, the full variable domain is GAGVSQSPSNKVTEKGKDVELRCDPISGHTALYWYRQSLGQGLEFLIYFQGNSAPDKSGLPSDRFSAERTGGSVSTLTIQRTQQEDSAVYLCASSFSAGGVYEQYFGPGTRLTVT.